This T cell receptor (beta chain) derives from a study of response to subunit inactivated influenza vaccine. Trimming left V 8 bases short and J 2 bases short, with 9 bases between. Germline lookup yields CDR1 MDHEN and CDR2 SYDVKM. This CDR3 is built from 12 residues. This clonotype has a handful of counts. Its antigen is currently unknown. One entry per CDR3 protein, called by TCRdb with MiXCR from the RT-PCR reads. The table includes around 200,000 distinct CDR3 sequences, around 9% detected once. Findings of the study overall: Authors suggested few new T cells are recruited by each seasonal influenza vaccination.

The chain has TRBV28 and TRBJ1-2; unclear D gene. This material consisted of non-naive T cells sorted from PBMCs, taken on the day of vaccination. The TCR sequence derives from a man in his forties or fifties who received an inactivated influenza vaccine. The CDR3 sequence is CASGGWNYGYTF. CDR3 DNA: TGTGCCAGCGGCGGCTGGAACTATGGCTACACCTTC.